This T cell receptor beta chain originates from a study of blood T cell repertoires in COVID-19. Study as a whole: Some COVID-19 samples were acute and others convalescent; all came from the United States, Italy and Spain. The analysed material was cDNA or gDNA that came from T cells, B-cell-depleted T cells, or PBMCs.

Recruited during active infection, patients (from Seattle) were subsequently followed longitudinally. Authors' methods: Estimation of nucleated cell counts relied on the amplification of reference gene primers. The data were produced by immunoSEQ multiplex PCR, yet TCRdb's version contains in-frame clones alone and is incomplete. V and J calls and clone size are copied from that table; D and trimming were computed from the DNA. The sample yields 200,000 to 250,000 clones, under 90% seen once. V was trimmed by 0 bases and J by 5 bases, leaving 15 bases between them. Germline V gene sequence: CDR1 LNHDA, CDR2 SQIVND (reference sequence). The CDR3 spans 16 residues.

The clonotype originates from a man in his fifties with COVID-19, enrolled during active disease. The chain couples TRBV19 to TRBJ2-3; no definite D call. The specimen was peripheral blood. The CDR3 DNA reads TGTGCCAGTAGTATAGATGGTTTTGGCTCCCGAGATACGCAGTATTTT. It specifies CASSIDGFGSRDTQYF.